This entry concerns a single TCR beta chain. These data belong to a study of blood T cell repertoires in COVID-19. Study overall: COVID-19 samples from acute and convalescent phases originated in the United States, Italy and Spain. The analysed material was cDNA or gDNA that came from T cells, B-cell-depleted T cells, or PBMCs.

Authors' analysis steps: How many nucleated cells were present was estimated from reference gene primer amplification. Sequencing used immunoSEQ multiplex PCR; TCRdb keeps in-frame clones, though not all of them. V, J and clone size are those of that table, while D and trimming were read from the DNA. The repertoire has tens of thousands of clones, around 80% of them found once; the top ten carry roughly 20%. This clonotype originated in a man at least 80 years old with active or convalescent COVID-19. Sequencing was performed on peripheral blood.

CDR3 in DNA: TGCAGCGTTGAAGAGAGGACAGGTGGGGACAATGAGCAGTTCTTC. It translates to CSVEERTGGDNEQFF. The genes are TRBV29-1 and TRBJ2-1; 7 nucleotides line up with TRBD1. With V trimmed by 0 bases and J by 5 bases, 7 bases remained unmatched. The CDR3 runs to 15 residues. Germline lookup yields CDR1 SQVTM and CDR2 ANQGSEA.